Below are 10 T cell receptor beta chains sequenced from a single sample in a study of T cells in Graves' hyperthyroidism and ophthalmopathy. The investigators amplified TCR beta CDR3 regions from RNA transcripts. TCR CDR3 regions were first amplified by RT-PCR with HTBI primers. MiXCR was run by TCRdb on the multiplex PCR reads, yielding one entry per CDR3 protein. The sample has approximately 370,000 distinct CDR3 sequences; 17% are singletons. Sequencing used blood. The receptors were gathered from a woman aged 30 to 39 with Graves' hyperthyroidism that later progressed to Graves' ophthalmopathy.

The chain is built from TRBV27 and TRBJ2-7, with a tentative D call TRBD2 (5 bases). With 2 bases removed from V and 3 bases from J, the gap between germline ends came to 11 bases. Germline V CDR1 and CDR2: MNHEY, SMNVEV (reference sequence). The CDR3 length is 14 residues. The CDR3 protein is CASSLNGVYYEQYF. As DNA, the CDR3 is TGTGCCAGCAGTTTAAACGGGGTTTACTACGAGCAGTACTTC.

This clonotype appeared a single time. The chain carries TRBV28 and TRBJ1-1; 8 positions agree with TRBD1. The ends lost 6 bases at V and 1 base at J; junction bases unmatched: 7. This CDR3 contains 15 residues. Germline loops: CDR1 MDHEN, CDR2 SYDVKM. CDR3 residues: CASSPLGTGNTEAFF. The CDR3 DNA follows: TGTGCCAGCAGCCCGCTTGGGACAGGGAACACTGAAGCTTTCTTT.

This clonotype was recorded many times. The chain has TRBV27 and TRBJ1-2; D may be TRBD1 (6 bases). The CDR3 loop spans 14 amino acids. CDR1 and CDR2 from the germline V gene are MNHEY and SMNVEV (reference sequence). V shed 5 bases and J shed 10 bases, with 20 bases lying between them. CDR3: CASSTLRTEGVYTF. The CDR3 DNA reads TGTGCCAGCAGTACCTTACGGACAGAGGGAGTCTACACCTTC.

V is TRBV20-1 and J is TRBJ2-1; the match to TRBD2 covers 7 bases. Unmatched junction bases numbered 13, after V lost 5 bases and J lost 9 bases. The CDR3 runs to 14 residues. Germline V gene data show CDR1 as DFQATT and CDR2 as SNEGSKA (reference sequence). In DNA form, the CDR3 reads TGCAGTGCTCTAGCGGAGGGATCCTACGGTGAGCAGTTCTTC. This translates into CSALAEGSYGEQFF.

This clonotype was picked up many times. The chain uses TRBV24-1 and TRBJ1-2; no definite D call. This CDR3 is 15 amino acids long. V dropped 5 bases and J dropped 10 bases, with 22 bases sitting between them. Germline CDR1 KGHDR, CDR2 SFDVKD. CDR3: CATSGGSGRTLDYTF. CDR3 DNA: TGTGCCACCAGTGGGGGTTCAGGACGTACCCTTGACTACACCTTC.

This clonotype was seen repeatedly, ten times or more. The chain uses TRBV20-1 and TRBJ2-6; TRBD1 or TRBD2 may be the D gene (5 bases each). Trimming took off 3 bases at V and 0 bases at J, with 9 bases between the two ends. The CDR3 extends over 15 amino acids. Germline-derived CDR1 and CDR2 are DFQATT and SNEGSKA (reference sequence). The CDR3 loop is CSARSGSSGANVLTF. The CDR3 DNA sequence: TGCAGTGCTAGGTCAGGGAGCTCTGGGGCCAACGTCCTGACTTTC.

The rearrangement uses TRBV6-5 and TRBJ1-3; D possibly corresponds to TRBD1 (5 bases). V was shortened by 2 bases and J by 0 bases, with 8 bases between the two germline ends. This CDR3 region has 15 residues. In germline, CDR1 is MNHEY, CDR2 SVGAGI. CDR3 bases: TGTGCCAGCAGTTACGGACAAGCCTCTGGAAACACCATATATTTT. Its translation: CASSYGQASGNTIYF.

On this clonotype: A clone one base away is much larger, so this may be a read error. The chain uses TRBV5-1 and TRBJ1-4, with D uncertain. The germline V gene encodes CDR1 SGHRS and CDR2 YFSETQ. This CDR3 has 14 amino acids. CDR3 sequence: CASSLGASNGKLFF. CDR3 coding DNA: TGCGCCAGCAGCTTGGGGGCCAGTAATGGAAAACTGTTTTTT.

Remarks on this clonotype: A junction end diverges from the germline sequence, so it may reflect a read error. CDR3 sequence: CSAFRVGGLFF. The DNA for the CDR3 is TGCAGTGCTTTCCGGGTGGGGGGGCTGTTTTTT. The chain employs TRBV20-1 and TRBJ2-2, with D perhaps TRBD2 (6 bases). The CDR3 extends over 11 amino acids. Germline V gives CDR1 DFQATT, CDR2 SNEGSKA (reference sequence).

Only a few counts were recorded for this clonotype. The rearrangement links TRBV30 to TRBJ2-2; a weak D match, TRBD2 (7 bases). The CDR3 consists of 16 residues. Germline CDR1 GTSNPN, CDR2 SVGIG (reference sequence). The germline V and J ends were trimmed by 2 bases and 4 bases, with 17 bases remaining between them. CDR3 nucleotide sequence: TGTGCCTGGAGTCCACGTGCGGGGGCCGGCACCGGGGAGCTGTTTTTT. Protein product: CAWSPRAGAGTGELFF.